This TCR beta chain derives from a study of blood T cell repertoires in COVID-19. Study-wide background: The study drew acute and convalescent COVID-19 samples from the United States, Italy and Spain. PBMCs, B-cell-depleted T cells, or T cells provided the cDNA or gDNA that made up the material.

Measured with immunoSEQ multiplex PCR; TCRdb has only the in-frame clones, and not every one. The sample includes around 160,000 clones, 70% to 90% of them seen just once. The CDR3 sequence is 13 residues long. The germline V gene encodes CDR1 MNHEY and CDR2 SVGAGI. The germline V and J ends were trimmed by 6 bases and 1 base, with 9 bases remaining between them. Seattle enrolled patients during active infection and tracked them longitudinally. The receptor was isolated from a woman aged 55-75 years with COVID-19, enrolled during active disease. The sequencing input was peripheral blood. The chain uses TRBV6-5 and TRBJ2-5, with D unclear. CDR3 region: CASSQAAQETQYF. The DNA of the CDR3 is TGTGCCAGCAGCCAGGCTGCCCAAGAGACCCAGTACTTC.